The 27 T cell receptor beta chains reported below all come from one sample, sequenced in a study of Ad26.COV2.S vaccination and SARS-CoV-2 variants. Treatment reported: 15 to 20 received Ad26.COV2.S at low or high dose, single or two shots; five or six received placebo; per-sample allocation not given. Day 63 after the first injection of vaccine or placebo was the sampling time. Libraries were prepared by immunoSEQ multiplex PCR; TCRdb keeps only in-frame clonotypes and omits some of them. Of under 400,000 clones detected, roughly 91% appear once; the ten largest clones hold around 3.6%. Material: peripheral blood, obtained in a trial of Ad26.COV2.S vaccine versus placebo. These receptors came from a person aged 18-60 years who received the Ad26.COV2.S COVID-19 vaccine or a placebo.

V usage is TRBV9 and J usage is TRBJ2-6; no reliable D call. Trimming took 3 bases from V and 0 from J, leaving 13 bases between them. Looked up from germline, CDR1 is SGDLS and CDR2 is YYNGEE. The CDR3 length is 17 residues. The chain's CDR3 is CASSDPGKSSGANVLTF. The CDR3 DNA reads TGTGCCAGCAGCGATCCAGGCAAAAGCTCTGGGGCCAACGTCCTGACTTTC.

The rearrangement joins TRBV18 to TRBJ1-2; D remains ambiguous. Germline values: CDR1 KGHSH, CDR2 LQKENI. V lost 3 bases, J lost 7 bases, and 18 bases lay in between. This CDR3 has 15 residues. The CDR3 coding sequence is TGTGCCAGCTCACCGACTACGGACTATTCGGGTGGCTACACCTTC. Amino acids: CASSPTTDYSGGYTF.

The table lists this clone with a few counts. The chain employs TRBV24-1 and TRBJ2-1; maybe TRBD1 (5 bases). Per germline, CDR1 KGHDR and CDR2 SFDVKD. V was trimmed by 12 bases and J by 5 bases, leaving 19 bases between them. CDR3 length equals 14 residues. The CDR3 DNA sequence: TGTGCCGCCGACCCCCCAGGGCCGGACAATGAGCAGTTCTTC. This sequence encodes CAADPPGPDNEQFF.

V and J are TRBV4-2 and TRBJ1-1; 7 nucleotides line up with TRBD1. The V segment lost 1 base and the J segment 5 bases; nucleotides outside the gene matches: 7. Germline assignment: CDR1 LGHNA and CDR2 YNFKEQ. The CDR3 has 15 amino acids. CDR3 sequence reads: CASSQGQGYRTEAFF. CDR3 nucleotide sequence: TGTGCCAGCAGCCAAGGACAGGGCTATAGGACTGAAGCTTTCTTT.

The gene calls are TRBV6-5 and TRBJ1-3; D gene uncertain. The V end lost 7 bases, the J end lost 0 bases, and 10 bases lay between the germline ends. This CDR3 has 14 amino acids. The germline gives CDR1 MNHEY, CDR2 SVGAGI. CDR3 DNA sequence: TGTGCCAGCAAGTACCTGAGCTCTGGAAACACCATATATTTT. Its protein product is CASKYLSSGNTIYF.

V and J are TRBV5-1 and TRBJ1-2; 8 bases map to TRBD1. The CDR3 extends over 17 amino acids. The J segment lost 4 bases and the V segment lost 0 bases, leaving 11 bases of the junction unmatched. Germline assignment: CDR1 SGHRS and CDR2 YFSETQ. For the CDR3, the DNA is TGCGCCAGCAGCTTGGGGCCGGGACAGGTGAACGGCTATGGCTACACCTTC. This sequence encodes CASSLGPGQVNGYGYTF.

The CDR3, as DNA: TGTGCCAGCAACCTGGGGGGGGGCATCACAGATACGCAGTATTTT. Amino acids: CASNLGGGITDTQYF. The gene calls are TRBV11-2 and TRBJ2-3; tentatively, D is TRBD2 (7 bases). Germline V gene data show CDR1 as SGHAT and CDR2 as FQNNGV. The CDR3 length is 15 residues. Trimming removed 7 bases at V and 2 bases at J, with 16 bases between.

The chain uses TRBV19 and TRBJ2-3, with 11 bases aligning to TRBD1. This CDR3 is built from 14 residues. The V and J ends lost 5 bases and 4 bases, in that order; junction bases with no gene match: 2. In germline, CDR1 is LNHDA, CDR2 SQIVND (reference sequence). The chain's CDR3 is CASSLDRGPDTQYF. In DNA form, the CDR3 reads TGTGCCAGTAGTTTGGACAGGGGGCCAGATACGCAGTATTTT. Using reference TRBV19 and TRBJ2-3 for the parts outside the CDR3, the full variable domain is DGGITQSPKYLFRKEGQNVTLSCEQNLNHDAMYWYRQDPGQGLRLIYYSQIVNDFQKGDIAEGYSVSREKKESFPLTVTSAQKNPTAFYLCASSLDRGPDTQYFGPGTRLTVL.

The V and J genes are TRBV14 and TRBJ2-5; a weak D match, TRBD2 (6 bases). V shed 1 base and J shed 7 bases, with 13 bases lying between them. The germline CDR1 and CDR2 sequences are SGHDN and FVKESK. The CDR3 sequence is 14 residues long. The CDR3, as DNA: TGTGCCAGCAGCCAAGTTCCAGCCGGGGGGACCCAGTACTTC. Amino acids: CASSQVPAGGTQYF.

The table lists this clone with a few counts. The CDR3 protein is CASSVAPGTLYEQYF. In DNA, the CDR3 is TGTGCCAGCAGCGTAGCTCCGGGGACATTATACGAGCAGTACTTC. This rearrangement joins TRBV9 to TRBJ2-7, with a weak D call TRBD1 (6 bases). V shed 0 bases and J shed 4 bases, with 14 bases lying between them. Germline V gene data show CDR1 as SGDLS and CDR2 as YYNGEE. The CDR3 sequence is 15 residues long.

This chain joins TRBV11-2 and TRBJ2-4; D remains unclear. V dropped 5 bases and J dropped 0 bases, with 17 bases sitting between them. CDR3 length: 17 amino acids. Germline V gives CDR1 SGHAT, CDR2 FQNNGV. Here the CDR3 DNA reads TGTGCCAGCAGCCTTCCCCTAGGGATCTTAGCCAAAAACATTCAGTACTTC. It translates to CASSLPLGILAKNIQYF. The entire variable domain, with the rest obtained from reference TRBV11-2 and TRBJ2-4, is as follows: EAGVAQSPRYKIIEKRQSVAFWCNPISGHATLYWYQQILGQGPKLLIQFQNNGVVDDSQLPKDRFSAERLKGVDSTLKIQPAKLEDSAVYLCASSLPLGILAKNIQYFGAGTRLSVL.

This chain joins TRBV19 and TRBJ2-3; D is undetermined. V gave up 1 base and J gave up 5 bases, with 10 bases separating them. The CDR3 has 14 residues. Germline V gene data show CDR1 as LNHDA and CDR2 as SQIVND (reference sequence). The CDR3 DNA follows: TGTGCCAGTAGTATAGTCTGGGCCGGAGATACGCAGTATTTT. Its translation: CASSIVWAGDTQYF.

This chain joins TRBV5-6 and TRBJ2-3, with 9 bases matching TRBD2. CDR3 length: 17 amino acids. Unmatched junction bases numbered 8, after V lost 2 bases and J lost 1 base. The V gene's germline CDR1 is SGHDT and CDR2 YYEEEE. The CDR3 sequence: CASSFGPQRGGTDTQYF. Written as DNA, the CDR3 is TGTGCCAGCAGCTTTGGCCCCCAGCGGGGGGGCACAGATACGCAGTATTTT.

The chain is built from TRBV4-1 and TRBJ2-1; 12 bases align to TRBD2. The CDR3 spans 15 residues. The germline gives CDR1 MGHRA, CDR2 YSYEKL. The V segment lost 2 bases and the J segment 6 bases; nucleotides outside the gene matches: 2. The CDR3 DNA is TGCGCCAGCAGCCAACTAGCGGGGGGGCCCAATGAGCAGTTCTTC. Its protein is CASSQLAGGPNEQFF.

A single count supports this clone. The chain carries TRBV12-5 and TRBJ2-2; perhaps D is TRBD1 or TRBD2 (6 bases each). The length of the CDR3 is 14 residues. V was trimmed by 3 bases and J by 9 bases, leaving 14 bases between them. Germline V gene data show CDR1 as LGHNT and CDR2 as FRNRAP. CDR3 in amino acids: CASGFVVGGRELFF. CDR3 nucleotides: TGTGCTAGTGGTTTCGTTGTCGGGGGCCGGGAGCTGTTTTTT.

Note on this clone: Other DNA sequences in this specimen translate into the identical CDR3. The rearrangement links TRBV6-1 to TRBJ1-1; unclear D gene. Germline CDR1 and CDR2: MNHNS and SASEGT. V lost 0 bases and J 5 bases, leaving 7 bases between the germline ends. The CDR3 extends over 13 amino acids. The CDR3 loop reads CASSEARGTEAFF. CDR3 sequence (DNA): TGTGCCAGCAGTGAAGCGCGGGGAACTGAAGCTTTCTTT.

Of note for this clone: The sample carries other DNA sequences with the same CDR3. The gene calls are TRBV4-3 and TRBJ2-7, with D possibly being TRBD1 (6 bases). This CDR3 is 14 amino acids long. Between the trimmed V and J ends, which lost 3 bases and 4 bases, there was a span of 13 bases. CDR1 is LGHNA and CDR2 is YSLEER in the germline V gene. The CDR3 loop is CASSQELRGYEQYF. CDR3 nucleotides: TGCGCCAGCAGCCAGGAACTCAGGGGTTACGAGCAGTACTTC.

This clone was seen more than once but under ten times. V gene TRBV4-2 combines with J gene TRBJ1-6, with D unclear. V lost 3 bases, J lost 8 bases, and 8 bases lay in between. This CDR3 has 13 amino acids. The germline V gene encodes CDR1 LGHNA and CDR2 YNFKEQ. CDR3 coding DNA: TGTGCCAGCAGCCAGTTCCCGGATTCACCCCTCCACTTT. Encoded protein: CASSQFPDSPLHF.

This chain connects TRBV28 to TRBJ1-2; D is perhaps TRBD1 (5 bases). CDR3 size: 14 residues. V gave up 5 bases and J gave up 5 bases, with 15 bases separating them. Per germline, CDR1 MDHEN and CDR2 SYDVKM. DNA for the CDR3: TGTGCCAGCAGTACTTTCAGGGTAGAGTATGGCTACACCTTC. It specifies CASSTFRVEYGYTF.

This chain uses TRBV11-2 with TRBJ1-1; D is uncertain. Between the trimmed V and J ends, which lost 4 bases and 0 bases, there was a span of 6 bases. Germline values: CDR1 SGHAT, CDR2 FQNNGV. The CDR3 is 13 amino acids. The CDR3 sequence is CASSYIMNTEAFF. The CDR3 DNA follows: TGTGCCAGCAGCTATATAATGAACACTGAAGCTTTCTTT.

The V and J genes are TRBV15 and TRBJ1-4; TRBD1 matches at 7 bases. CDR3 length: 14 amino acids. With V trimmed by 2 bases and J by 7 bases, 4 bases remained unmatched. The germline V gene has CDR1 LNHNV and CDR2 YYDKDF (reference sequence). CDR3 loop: CATSRNRGGEKLFF. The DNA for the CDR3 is TGTGCCACCAGCAGAAACAGGGGCGGTGAAAAACTGTTTTTT.

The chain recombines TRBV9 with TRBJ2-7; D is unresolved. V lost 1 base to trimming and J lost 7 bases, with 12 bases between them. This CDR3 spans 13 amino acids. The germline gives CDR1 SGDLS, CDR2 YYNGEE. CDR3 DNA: TGTGCCAGCAGCGTATCATGGGAAGGAGAGCAGTACTTC. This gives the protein CASSVSWEGEQYF.

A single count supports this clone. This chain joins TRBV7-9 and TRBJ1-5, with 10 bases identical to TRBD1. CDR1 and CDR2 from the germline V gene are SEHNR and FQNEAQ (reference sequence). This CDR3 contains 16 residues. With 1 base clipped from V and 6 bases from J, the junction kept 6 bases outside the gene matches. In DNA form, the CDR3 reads TGTGCCAGCAGCTTAGGGACAGGGGGTCTTAGTCAGCCCCAGCATTTT. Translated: CASSLGTGGLSQPQHF.

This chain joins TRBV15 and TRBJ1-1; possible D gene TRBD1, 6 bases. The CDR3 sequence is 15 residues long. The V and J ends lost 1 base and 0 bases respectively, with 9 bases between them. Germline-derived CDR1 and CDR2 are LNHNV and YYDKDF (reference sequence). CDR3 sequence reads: CATSRAQGMNTEAFF. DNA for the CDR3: TGTGCCACCAGCAGAGCCCAGGGGATGAACACTGAAGCTTTCTTT. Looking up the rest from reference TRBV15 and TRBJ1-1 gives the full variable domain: DAMVIQNPRYQVTQFGKPVTLSCSQTLNHNVMYWYQQKSSQAPKLLFHYYDKDFNNEADTPDNFQSRRPNTSFCFLDIRSPGLGDTAMYLCATSRAQGMNTEAFFGQGTRLTVV.

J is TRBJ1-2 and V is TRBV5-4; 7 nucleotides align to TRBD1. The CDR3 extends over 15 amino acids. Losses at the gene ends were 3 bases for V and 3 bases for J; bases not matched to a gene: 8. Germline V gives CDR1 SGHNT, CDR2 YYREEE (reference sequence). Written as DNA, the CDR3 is TGTGCCAGCAGCTACCTTGCGACAGGGCACTATGGCTACACCTTC. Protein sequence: CASSYLATGHYGYTF.

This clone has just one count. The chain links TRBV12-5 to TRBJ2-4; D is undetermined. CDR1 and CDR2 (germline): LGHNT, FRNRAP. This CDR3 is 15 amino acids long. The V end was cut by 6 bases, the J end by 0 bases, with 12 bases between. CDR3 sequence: CASGPPGQAKNIQYF. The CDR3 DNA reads TGTGCTAGTGGCCCCCCCGGTCAAGCCAAAAACATTCAGTACTTC.

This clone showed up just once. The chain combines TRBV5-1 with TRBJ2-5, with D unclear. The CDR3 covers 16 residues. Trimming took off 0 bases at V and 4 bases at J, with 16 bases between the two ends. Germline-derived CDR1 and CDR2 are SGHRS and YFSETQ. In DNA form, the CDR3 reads TGCGCCAGCAGCTTGGGGAGTACGGGCTCCGGAGAGACCCAGTACTTC. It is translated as CASSLGSTGSGETQYF.